The entry below gives a single TCR beta chain sequence along with its context. The antigen is not known. V was shortened by 2 bases and J by 7 bases, with 15 bases between the two germline ends. The CDR3 is made up of 15 amino acids. Germline CDR1 is SEHNR and CDR2 is FQNEAQ (reference sequence). With molecular barcodes, quantitative 5'-RACE was used to make the TCR beta libraries. In TCRdb, the 5' RACE reads were re-called with MiXCR into one record per CDR3 protein. The sample yields tens of thousands of distinct CDR3 sequences, around 30% seen once. The data were taken from a study of CD8 T cells in ankylosing spondylitis. Study outcomes and limitations: It was reported that disease-linked clones were significantly enriched in matched ankylosing spondylitis synovial fluid. Ankylosing spondylitis blood appeared to be characterized by a TCR beta motif of eight or nine highly homologous variants.

The sample comprised blood, either unsorted or a sorted T cell fraction (not recorded which). The source is a male donor with ankylosing spondylitis or in good health (not recorded which). The chain couples TRBV7-9 to TRBJ2-1; weak D call: TRBD2 (6 bases). CDR3 in amino acids: CASSLRSGGKNEQFF. CDR3 DNA sequence: TGTGCCAGCAGCTTACGTTCCGGAGGGAAGAATGAGCAGTTCTTC.